This T cell receptor beta chain was sequenced during a study of technical replicates of blood from a few donors. The V end was cut by 3 bases, the J end by 2 bases, with 8 bases between. The CDR3 runs 14 residues. The germline V gene has CDR1 SNHLY and CDR2 FYNNEI. Assay used: immunoSEQ multiplex PCR; TCRdb lists only in-frame clones, some missing. Of some 77,000 clones listed, 93% were seen once; the top ten hold 0.35% to 0.45%. This clone was found once. The clonotype comes from a human donor in good health. The chain has TRBV2 and TRBJ1-5; D call uncertain. Sequenced sample: T cells isolated from PBMCs. CDR3 DNA sequence: TGTGCCAGCAGTGACAGACAAGGCAATCAGCCCCAGCATTTT. Encoded protein: CASSDRQGNQPQHF.